Reported below is one T cell receptor beta chain. The sample belongs to a study of shared T cell receptors in the human thymus. Trimming took 0 bases from V and 6 from J, leaving 12 bases between them. CDR1 is LGHNA, CDR2 YSLEER, per germline. The CDR3 has 16 residues. This table comes from immunoSEQ multiplex PCR, and its TCRdb copy is limited to in-frame clones, with some not included. The sample yields more than 550,000 clones, more than 70% seen once. The same sample was also used in a study of human thymus T cells. From that report: The thymus was resected at corrective cardiac surgery.

This sequence joins TRBV4-3 and TRBJ1-6; D remains ambiguous. The clonotype originates from a boy under two years old with a congenital heart defect. Sequencing was performed on thymocytes. The CDR3 here is CASSQDRSGINSPLHF. CDR3 DNA sequence: TGCGCCAGCAGCCAAGATCGGTCGGGAATTAATTCACCCCTCCACTTT.